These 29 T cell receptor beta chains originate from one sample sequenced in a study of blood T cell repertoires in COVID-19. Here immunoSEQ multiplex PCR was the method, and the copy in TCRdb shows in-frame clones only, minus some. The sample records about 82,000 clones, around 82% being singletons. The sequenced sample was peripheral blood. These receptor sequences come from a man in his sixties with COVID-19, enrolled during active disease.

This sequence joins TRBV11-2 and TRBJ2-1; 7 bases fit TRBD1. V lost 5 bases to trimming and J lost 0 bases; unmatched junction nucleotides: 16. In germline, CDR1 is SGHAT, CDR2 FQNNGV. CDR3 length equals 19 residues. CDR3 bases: TGTGCCAGCAGCCCCCTGGGATCTACAGGGGCGGGCTCCTACAATGAGCAGTTCTTC. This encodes CASSPLGSTGAGSYNEQFF. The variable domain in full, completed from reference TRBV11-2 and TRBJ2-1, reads EAGVAQSPRYKIIEKRQSVAFWCNPISGHATLYWYQQILGQGPKLLIQFQNNGVVDDSQLPKDRFSAERLKGVDSTLKIQPAKLEDSAVYLCASSPLGSTGAGSYNEQFFGPGTRLTVL.

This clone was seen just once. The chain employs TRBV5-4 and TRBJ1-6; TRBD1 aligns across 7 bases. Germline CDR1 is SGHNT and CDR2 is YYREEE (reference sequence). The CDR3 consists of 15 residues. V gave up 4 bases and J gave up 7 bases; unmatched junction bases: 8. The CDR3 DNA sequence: TGTGCCAGCAGCAACCTAGGGACAGCCAATTCACCCCTCCACTTT. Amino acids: CASSNLGTANSPLHF.

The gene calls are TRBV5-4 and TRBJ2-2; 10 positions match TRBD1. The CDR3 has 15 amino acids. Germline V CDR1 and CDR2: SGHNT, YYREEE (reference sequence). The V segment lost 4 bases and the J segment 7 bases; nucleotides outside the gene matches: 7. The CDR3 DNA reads TGTGCCAGCAGCCGCGAGACAGGGGGCTTCGGGGAGCTGTTTTTT. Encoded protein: CASSRETGGFGELFF.

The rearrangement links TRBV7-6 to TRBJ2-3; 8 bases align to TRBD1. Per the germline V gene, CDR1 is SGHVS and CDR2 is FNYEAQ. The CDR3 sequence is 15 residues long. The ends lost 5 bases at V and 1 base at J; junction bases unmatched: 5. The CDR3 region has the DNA TGTGCCAGCAGCCTCGGACAGGGTCGCACAGATACGCAGTATTTT. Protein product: CASSLGQGRTDTQYF.

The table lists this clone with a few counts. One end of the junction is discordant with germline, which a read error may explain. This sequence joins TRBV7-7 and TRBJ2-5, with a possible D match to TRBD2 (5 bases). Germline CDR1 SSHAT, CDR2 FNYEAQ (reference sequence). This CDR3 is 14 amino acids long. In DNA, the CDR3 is TGTGCTAGCAGCTTAGGACTCGGCCAAGAGACCCAGTACTTC. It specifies CASSLGLGQETQYF.

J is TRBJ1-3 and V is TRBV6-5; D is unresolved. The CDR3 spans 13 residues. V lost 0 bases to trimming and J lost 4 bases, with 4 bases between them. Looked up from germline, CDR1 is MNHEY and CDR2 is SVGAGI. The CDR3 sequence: CASSYSGGNTIYF. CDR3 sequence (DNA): TGTGCCAGCAGTTACTCGGGCGGAAACACCATATATTTT.

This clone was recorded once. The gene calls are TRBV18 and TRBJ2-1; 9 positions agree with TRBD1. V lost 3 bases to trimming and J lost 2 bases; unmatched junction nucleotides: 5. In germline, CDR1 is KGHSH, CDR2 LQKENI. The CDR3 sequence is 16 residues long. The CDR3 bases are TGTGCCAGCTCACCTAGGACAGGGGTAACCTACAATGAGCAGTTCTTC. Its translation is CASSPRTGVTYNEQFF.

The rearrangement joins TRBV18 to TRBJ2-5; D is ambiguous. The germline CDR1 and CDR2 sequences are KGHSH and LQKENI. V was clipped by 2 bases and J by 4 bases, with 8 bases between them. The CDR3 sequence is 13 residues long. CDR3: CASSPATPETQYF. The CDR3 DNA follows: TGTGCCAGCTCACCAGCTACCCCAGAGACCCAGTACTTC.

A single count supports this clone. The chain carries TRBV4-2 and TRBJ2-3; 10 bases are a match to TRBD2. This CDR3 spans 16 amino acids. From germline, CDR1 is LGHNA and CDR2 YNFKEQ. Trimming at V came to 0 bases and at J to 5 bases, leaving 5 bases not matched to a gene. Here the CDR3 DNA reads TGTGCCAGCAGCCAAGAAGAGCGGGGGGGACGAGATACGCAGTATTTT. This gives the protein CASSQEERGGRDTQYF.

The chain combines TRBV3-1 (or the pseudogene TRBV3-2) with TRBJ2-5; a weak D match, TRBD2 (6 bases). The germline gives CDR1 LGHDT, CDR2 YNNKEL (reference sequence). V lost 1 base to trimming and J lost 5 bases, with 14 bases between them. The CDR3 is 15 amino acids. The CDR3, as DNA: TGTGCCAGCAGCCAAGGAGATGCGGGGCCGGAGACCCAGTACTTC. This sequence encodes CASSQGDAGPETQYF.

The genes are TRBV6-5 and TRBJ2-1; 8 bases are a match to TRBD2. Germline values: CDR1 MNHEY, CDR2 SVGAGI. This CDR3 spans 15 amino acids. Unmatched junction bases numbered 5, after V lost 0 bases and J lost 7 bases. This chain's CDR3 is CASSYSRTSKNEQFF. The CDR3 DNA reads TGTGCCAGCAGTTACTCCCGGACTAGCAAGAATGAGCAGTTCTTC.

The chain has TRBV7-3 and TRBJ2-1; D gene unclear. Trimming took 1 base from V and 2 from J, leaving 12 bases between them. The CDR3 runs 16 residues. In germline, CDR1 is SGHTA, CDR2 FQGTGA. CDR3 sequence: CASSLSPQAPYNEQFF. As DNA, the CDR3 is TGTGCCAGCAGCTTAAGTCCCCAAGCTCCCTACAATGAGCAGTTCTTC.

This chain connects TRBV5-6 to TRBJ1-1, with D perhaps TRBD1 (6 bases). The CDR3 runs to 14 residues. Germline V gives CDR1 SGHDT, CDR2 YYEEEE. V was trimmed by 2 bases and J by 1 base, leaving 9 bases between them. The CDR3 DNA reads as TGTGCCAGCAGCTTTCAAGGGGGGAACACTGAAGCTTTCTTT. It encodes CASSFQGGNTEAFF.

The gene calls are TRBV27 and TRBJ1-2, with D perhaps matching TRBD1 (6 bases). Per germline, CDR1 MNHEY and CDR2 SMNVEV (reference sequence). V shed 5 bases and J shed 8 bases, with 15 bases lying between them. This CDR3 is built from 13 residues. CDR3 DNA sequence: TGTGCCAGCAGTCCGGACCCAGGGGCCGGCTACACCTTC. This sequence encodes CASSPDPGAGYTF.

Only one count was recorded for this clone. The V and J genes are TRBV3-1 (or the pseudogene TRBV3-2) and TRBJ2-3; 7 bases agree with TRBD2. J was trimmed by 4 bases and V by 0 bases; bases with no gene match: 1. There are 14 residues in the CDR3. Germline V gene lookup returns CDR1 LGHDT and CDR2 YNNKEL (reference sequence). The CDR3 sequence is CASSQDTSADTQYF. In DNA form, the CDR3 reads TGTGCCAGCAGCCAAGACACTAGCGCAGATACGCAGTATTTT.

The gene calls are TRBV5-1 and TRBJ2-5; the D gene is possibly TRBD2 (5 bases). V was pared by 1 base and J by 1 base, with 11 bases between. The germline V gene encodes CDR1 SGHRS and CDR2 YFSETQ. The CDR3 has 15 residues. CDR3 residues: CASSLTGDRQETQYF. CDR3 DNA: TGCGCCAGCAGCTTGACCGGGGATCGCCAAGAGACCCAGTACTTC.

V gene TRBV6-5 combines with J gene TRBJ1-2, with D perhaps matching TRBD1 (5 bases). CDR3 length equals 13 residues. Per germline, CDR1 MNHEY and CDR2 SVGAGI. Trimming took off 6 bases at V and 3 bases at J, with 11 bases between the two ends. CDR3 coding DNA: TGTGCCAGCAGCGCTGGCAGGGACTATGGCTACACCTTC. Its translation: CASSAGRDYGYTF.

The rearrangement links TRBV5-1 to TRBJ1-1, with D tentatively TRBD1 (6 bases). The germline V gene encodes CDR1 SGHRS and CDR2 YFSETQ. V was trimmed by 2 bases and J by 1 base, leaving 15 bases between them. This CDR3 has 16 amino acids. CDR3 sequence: CASSFRPGVANTEAFF. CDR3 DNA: TGCGCCAGCAGCTTCAGGCCAGGGGTGGCGAACACTGAAGCTTTCTTT.

In nucleotides, the CDR3 is TGTGCCAGCAGCTTATCGGGGACTCTAAATTCACCCCTCCACTTT. Residues: CASSLSGTLNSPLHF. The chain uses TRBV5-6 and TRBJ1-6; D is perhaps TRBD1 (5 bases). CDR3 size: 15 residues. Trimming took 2 bases from V and 7 from J, leaving 13 bases between them. Germline assignment: CDR1 SGHDT and CDR2 YYEEEE.

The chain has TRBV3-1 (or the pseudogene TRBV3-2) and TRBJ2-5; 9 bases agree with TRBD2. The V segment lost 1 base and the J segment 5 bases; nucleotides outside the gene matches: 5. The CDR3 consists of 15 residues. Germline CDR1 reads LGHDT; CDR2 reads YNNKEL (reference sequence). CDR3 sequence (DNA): TGTGCCAGCAGCCAAGGCGGGAGGGCCAGTGAGACCCAGTACTTC. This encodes CASSQGGRASETQYF.

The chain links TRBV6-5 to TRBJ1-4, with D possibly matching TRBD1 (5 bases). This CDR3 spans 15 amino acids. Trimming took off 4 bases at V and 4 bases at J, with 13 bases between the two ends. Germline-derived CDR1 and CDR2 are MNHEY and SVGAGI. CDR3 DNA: TGTGCCAGCAGTTCCTTGGGGGGAGTTAATGAAAAACTGTTTTTT. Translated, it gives CASSSLGGVNEKLFF.

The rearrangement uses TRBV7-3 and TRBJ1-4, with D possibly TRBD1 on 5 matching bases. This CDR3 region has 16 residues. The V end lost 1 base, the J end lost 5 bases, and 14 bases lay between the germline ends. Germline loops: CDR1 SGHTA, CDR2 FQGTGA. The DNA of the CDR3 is TGTGCCAGCAGCTTAAGGCCCCGGGGGGGGAATGAAAAACTGTTTTTT. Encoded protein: CASSLRPRGGNEKLFF.

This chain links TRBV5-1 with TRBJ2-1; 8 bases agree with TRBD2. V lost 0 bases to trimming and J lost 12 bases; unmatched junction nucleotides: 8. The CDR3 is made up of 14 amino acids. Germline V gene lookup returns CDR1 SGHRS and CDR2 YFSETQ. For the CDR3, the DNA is TGCGCCAGCAGCTTGGTCACTAGCGGATTCATGCAGTTCTTC. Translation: CASSLVTSGFMQFF.

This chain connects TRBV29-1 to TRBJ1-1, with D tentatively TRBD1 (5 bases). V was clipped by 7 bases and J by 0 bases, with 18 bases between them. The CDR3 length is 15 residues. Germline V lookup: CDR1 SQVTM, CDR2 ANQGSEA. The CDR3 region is CSAKPPTDMNTEAFF. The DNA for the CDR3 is TGCAGCGCGAAACCCCCGACAGACATGAACACTGAAGCTTTCTTT.

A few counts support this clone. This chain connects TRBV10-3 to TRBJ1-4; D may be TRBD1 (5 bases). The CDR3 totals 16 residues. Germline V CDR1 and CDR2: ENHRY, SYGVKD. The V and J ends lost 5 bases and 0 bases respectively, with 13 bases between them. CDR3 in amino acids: CAISQDVRATNEKLFF. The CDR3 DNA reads TGTGCCATCAGTCAAGACGTCAGGGCAACTAATGAAAAACTGTTTTTT.

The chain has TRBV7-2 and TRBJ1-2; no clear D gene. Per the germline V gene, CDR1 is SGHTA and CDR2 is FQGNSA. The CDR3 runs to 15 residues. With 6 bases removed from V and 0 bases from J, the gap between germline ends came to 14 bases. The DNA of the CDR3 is TGTGCCAGCAGATTTTTTGAGGGAGCTAACTATGGCTACACCTTC. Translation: CASRFFEGANYGYTF.

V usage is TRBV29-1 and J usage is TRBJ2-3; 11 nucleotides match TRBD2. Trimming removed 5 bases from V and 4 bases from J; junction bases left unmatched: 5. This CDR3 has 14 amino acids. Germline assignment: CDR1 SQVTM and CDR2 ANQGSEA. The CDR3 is CSVLAGGGPDTQYF. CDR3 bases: TGCAGCGTTCTAGCGGGGGGAGGTCCAGATACGCAGTATTTT.

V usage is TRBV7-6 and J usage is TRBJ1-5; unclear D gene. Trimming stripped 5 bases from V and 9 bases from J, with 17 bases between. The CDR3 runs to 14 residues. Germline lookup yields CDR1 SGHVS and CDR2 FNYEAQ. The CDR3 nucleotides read TGTGCCAGCAGCCCGAGGTCGGCAGAAGGGCCCCAGCATTTT. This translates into CASSPRSAEGPQHF.

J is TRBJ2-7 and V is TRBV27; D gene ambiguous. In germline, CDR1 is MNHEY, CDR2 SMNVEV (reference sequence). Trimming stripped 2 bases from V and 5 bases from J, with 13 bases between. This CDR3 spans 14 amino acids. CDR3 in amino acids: CASSLKPGSHEQYF. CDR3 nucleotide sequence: TGTGCCAGCAGTTTAAAGCCGGGTTCCCACGAGCAGTACTTC.